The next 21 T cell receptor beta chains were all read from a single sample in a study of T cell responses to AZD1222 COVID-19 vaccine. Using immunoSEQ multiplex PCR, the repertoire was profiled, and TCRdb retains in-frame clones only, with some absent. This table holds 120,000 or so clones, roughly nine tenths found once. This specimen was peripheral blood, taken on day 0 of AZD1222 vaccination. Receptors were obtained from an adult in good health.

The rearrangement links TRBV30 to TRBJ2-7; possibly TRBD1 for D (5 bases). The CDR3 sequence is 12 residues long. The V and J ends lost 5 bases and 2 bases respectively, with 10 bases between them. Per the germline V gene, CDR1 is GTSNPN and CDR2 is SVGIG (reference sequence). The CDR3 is CAWARGTYEQYF. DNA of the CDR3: TGTGCCTGGGCTAGGGGTACCTACGAGCAGTACTTC.

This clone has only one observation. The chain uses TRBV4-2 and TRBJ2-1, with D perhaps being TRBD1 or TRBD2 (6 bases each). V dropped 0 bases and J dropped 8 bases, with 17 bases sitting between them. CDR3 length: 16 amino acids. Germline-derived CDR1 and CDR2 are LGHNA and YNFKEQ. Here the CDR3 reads CASSQEWRSGADEQFF. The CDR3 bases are TGTGCCAGCAGCCAAGAGTGGCGGTCGGGGGCTGATGAGCAGTTCTTC.

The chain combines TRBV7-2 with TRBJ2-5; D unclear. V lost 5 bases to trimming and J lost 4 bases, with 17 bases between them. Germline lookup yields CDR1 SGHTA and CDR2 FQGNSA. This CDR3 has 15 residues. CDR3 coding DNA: TGTGCCAGCAGCCACCAAGCCGGCACGGGAGAGACCCAGTACTTC. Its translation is CASSHQAGTGETQYF.

The CDR3 DNA reads as TGTGCCAGCGCCGGCATAAATAGCAATCAGCCCCAGCATTTT. Residues: CASAGINSNQPQHF. The rearrangement links TRBV27 to TRBJ1-5, with D uncertain. The CDR3 is 14 amino acids. Germline values: CDR1 MNHEY, CDR2 SMNVEV (reference sequence). Trimming removed 8 bases at V and 0 bases at J, with 11 bases between.

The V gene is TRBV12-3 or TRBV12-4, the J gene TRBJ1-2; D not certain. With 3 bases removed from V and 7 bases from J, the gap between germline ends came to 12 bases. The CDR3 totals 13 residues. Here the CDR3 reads CASSFGWLGGYTF. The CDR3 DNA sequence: TGTGCCAGCAGTTTTGGGTGGTTGGGTGGCTACACCTTC.

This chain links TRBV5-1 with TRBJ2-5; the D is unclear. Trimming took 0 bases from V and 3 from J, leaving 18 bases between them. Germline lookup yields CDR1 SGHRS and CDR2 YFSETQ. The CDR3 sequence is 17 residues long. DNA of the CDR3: TGCGCCAGCAGCTTGGGTGGGGTCCGTCCTTCCAAAGAGACCCAGTACTTC. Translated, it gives CASSLGGVRPSKETQYF.

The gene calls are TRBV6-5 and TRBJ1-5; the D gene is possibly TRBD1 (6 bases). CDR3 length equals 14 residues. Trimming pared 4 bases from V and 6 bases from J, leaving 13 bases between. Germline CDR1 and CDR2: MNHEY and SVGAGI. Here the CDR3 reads CASSFRGGSQPQHF. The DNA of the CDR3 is TGTGCCAGCAGTTTCCGAGGGGGTTCTCAGCCCCAGCATTTT.

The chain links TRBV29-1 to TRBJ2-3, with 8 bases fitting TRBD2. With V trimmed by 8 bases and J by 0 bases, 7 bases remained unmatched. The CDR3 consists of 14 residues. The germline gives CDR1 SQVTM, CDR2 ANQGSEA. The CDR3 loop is CSSTGGPSTDTQYF. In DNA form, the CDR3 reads TGCAGCTCTACGGGGGGGCCTAGCACAGATACGCAGTATTTT.

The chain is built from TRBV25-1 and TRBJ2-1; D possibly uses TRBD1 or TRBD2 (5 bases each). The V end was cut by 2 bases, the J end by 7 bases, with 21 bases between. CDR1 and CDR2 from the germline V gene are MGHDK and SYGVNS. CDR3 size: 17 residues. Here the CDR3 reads CASSESNRGAGGNEQFF. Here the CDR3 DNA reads TGTGCCAGCAGTGAAAGTAATAGGGGCGCGGGTGGAAATGAGCAGTTCTTC.

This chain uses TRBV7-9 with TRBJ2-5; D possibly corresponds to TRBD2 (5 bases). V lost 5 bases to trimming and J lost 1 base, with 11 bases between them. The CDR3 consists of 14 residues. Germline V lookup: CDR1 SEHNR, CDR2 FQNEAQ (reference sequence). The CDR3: CASSSWAGQETQYF. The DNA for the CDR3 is TGTGCCAGCAGCAGCTGGGCGGGCCAAGAGACCCAGTACTTC.

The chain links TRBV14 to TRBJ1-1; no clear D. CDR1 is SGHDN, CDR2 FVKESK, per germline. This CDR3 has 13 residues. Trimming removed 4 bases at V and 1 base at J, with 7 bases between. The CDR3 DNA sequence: TGTGCCAGCAGCCCCGGAAGGAACACTGAAGCTTTCTTT. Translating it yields CASSPGRNTEAFF.

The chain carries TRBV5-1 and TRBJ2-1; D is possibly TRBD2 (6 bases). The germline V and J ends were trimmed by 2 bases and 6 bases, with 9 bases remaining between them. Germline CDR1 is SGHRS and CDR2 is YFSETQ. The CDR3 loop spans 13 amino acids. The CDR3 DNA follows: TGCGCCAGCAGCTTTTTGGGGGGCAATGAGCAGTTCTTC. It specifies CASSFLGGNEQFF.

The CDR3 DNA is TGTGCCAGCAGCTATATAGCCTCCCACGGGACACTCGGAAACACCATATATTTT. This gives the protein CASSYIASHGTLGNTIYF. This chain joins TRBV7-2 and TRBJ1-3, with D perhaps matching TRBD1 (6 bases). CDR3 size: 18 residues. The V end was cut by 4 bases, the J end by 4 bases, with 23 bases between. CDR1 is SGHTA and CDR2 is FQGNSA in the germline V gene.

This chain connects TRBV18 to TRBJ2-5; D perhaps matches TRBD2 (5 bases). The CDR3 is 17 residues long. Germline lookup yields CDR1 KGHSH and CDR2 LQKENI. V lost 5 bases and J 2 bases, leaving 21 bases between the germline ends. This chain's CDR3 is CASSSFTSGSRQETQYF. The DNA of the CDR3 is TGTGCCAGCTCATCTTTCACCTCGGGGTCCCGGCAAGAGACCCAGTACTTC. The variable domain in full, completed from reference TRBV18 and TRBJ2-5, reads NAGVMQNPRHLVRRRGQEARLRCSPMKGHSHVYWYRQLPEEGLKFMVYLQKENIIDESGMPKERFSAEFPKEGPSILRIQQVVRGDSAAYFCASSSFTSGSRQETQYFGPGTRLLVL.

The CDR3, as DNA: TGTGCCACCAGCACCGTCGACCAAGACTATTATGGCTACACCTTC. Its protein product is CATSTVDQDYYGYTF. The chain employs TRBV15 and TRBJ1-2, with D uncertain. V was clipped by 4 bases and J by 5 bases, with 17 bases between them. The CDR3 covers 15 residues. CDR1 and CDR2 (germline): LNHNV, YYDKDF (reference sequence).

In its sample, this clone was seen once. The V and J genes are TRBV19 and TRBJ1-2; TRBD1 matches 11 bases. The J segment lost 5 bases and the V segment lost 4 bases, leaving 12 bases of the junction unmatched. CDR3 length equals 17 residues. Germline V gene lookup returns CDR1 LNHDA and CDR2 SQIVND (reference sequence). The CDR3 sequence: CASSTGTGGFRSYGYTF. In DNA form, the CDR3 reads TGTGCCAGTAGTACCGGGACAGGGGGATTTCGGAGTTATGGCTACACCTTC.

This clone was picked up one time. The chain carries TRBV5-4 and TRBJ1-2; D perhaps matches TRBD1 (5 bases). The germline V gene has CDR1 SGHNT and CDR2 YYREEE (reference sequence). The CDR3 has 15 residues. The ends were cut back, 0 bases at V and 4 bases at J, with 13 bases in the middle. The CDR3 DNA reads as TGTGCCAGCAGCTTGGATAAGGTTGGGGCCTATGGCTACACCTTC. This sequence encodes CASSLDKVGAYGYTF.

The CDR3 reads CASALSGGAYEQYF. The CDR3 coding sequence is TGTGCTAGTGCCCTTAGCGGGGGGGCCTACGAGCAGTACTTC. This sequence joins TRBV12-5 and TRBJ2-7; TRBD2 matches 11 bases. This CDR3 comprises 14 residues. After removal of 7 bases from V and 2 bases from J, the junction contained 4 bases not matched to a gene. Per germline, CDR1 LGHNT and CDR2 FRNRAP. The variable domain in full, completed from reference TRBV12-5 and TRBJ2-7, reads DARVTQTPRHKVTEMGQEVTMRCQPILGHNTVFWYRQTMMQGLELLAYFRNRAPLDDSGMPKDRFSAEMPDATLATLKIQPSEPRDSAVYFCASALSGGAYEQYFGPGTRLTVT.

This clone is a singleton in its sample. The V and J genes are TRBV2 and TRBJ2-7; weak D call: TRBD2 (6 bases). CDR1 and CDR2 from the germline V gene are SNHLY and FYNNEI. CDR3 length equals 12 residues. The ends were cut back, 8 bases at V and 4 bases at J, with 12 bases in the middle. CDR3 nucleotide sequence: TGTGCCAGCTGGGGAGGAGTGTACGAGCAGTACTTC. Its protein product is CASWGGVYEQYF.

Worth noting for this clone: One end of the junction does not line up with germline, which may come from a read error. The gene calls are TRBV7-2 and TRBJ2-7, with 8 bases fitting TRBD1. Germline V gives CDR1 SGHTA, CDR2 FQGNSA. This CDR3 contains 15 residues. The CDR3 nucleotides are TGTGCCAGCAGCTTAGCGGCAGGGGGCGCTGGGAAGGGGGACTTC. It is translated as CASSLAAGGAGKGDF.

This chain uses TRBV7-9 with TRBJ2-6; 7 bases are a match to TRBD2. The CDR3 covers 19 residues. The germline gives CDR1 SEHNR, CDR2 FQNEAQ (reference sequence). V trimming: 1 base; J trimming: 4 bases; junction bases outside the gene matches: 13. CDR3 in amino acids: CASSLVLAAGVSGANVLTF. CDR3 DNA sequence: TGTGCCAGCAGCTTAGTATTGGCGGCGGGAGTATCCGGGGCCAACGTCCTGACTTTC.